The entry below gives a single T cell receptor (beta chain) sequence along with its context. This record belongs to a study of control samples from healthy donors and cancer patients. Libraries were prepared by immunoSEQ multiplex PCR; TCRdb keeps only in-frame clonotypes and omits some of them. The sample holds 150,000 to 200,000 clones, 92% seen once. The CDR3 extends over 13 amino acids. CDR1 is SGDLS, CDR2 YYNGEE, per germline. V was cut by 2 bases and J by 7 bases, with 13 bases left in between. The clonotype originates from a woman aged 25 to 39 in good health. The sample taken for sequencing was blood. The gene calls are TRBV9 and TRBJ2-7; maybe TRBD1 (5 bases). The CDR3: CASSVFGAGEQYF. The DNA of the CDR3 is TGTGCCAGCAGCGTTTTTGGGGCAGGGGAGCAGTACTTC.